A single sample is the source of the 30 T cell receptor beta chains below, sequenced in a study of cytomegalovirus exposure and HLA in healthy donors (dated by TCRdb to the late 2010s). The library was generated by the immunoSEQ multiplex PCR assay. A mixture of 60 forward primers for TCR Vbeta segments and 13 reverse primers for TCR Jbeta segments was used in the multiplex PCR. TCRdb limited this immuneACCESS table to in-frame rearrangements with V and J called. A share of clones is missing; checked studies link under half to unresolved V genes, and the rest is unexplained. Within this sample are around 170,000 clones, with 65% to 75% of them counted one time only. Approximately 1.6% of the sample goes to the ten largest clones. Sequencing used PBMCs. All receptors come from a girl aged 10-17 years in good health and CMV-seronegative.

The chain combines TRBV6-1 with TRBJ1-2, with 7 bases that match TRBD1. The germline V gene encodes CDR1 MNHNS and CDR2 SASEGT. The CDR3 is made up of 14 amino acids. The V segment lost 4 bases and the J segment 3 bases; nucleotides outside the gene matches: 5. The CDR3 is CASSASRGDYGYTF. The CDR3, as DNA: TGTGCCAGCAGTGCCAGCAGGGGGGACTATGGCTACACCTTC.

The chain links TRBV6-1 to TRBJ1-3; 8 bases map to TRBD1. The junction had 4 bases not matched to a gene; V was cut back by 7 bases and J by 5 bases. The CDR3 totals 13 residues. The germline gives CDR1 MNHNS, CDR2 SASEGT. This chain's CDR3 is CASTDRGRNTIYF. The CDR3 DNA reads TGTGCCAGCACCGACAGGGGTAGAAACACCATATATTTT.

The chain joins TRBV6-6 to TRBJ1-2; 12 nucleotides agree with TRBD1. This CDR3 is 16 amino acids long. J was trimmed by 8 bases and V by 4 bases; bases with no gene match: 11. The germline gives CDR1 MNHNY, CDR2 SVGAGI (reference sequence). For the CDR3, the DNA is TGTGCCAGCAGTTCGCTGGCCGGGACAGGGGGCAGCGGCTACACCTTC. Translation gives CASSSLAGTGGSGYTF.

The rearrangement uses TRBV18 and TRBJ1-4, with 10 bases lining up with TRBD1. Per germline, CDR1 KGHSH and CDR2 LQKENI. The CDR3 runs 14 residues. J gave up 5 bases and V 8 bases, and 5 bases lay outside the gene matches. The CDR3 loop is CASRLDRGNEKLFF. The CDR3 nucleotides read TGTGCCAGCCGGCTGGACAGGGGGAATGAAAAACTGTTTTTT.

This clone was picked up a small number of times. This chain connects TRBV4-1 to TRBJ2-3, with D tentatively TRBD1 (6 bases). The CDR3 extends over 13 amino acids. Germline V CDR1 and CDR2: MGHRA, YSYEKL. V lost 2 bases to trimming and J lost 4 bases, with 7 bases between them. The CDR3 loop is CASSQRGSDTQYF. The CDR3 DNA reads TGCGCCAGCAGCCAAAGGGGGTCAGATACGCAGTATTTT.

The rearrangement uses TRBV6-6 and TRBJ1-2; possible D gene TRBD1, 6 bases. Germline CDR1 reads MNHNY; CDR2 reads SVGAGI (reference sequence). The length of the CDR3 is 14 residues. V lost 0 bases to trimming and J lost 7 bases, with 12 bases between them. The CDR3 here is CASSYSQGMAGYTF. As DNA, the CDR3 is TGTGCCAGCAGTTACTCTCAGGGGATGGCTGGCTACACCTTC.

The rearrangement links TRBV30 to TRBJ1-1; 10 nucleotides match TRBD1. J was trimmed by 0 bases and V by 1 base; bases with no gene match: 5. This CDR3 region has 16 residues. Germline V gives CDR1 GTSNPN, CDR2 SVGIG (reference sequence). CDR3 nucleotides: TGTGCCTGGAGTGGACAGGGGGCGCGGGTGAACACTGAAGCTTTCTTT. It translates to CAWSGQGARVNTEAFF.

The rearrangement uses TRBV6-4 and TRBJ2-1, with 8 bases identical to TRBD2. J gave up 8 bases and V 11 bases, and 11 bases lay outside the gene matches. The CDR3 length is 13 residues. Per the germline V gene, CDR1 is MRHNA and CDR2 is SNTAGT. The CDR3 loop is CAVKRGPGDEQFF. The CDR3 coding sequence is TGTGCCGTCAAGCGGGGGCCCGGGGATGAGCAGTTCTTC.

This clone was counted a few times. The genes are TRBV18 and TRBJ2-1; D gene unclear. The V gene lost 3 bases and the J gene lost 6 bases, with 15 bases spanning the gap. The CDR3 is 15 amino acids. Germline V gene sequence: CDR1 KGHSH, CDR2 LQKENI. CDR3 nucleotides: TGTGCCAGCTCACCGCGCAGGTTTATCTTCAATGAGCAGTTCTTC. Residues: CASSPRRFIFNEQFF.

This clone showed up just a few times. The CDR3 region is CASSPLVEETQYF. The DNA for the CDR3 is TGTGCCAGCAGCCCCTTAGTGGAAGAGACCCAGTACTTC. The chain uses TRBV4-2 and TRBJ2-5, with no clear D. Trimming removed 4 bases from V and 3 bases from J, with 9 bases in between. Germline CDR1 reads LGHNA; CDR2 reads YNFKEQ. This CDR3 is built from 13 residues.

V usage is TRBV5-1 and J usage is TRBJ2-1; 7 bases are shared with TRBD1. CDR1 and CDR2 (germline): SGHRS, YFSETQ. The V segment lost 5 bases and the J segment 10 bases; nucleotides outside the gene matches: 9. The CDR3 has 13 amino acids. The CDR3 DNA is TGCGCCAGCAGATTTGACAGGGTAGAAGAGCAGTTCTTC. It encodes CASRFDRVEEQFF.

CDR3 residues: CASRGTGSGNQPQHF. CDR3 DNA: TGTGCCAGCAGAGGGACAGGCTCAGGCAATCAGCCCCAGCATTTT. The chain uses TRBV6-5 and TRBJ1-5, with 8 bases that match TRBD1. The V gene's germline CDR1 is MNHEY and CDR2 SVGAGI. Trimming cost V 6 bases and J 2 bases; bases outside gene matches: 6. This CDR3 contains 15 residues.

In its sample, this clone was seen a few times. The rearrangement joins TRBV18 to TRBJ1-1, with 8 positions matching TRBD1. After removal of 3 bases from V and 9 bases from J, the junction contained 3 bases not matched to a gene. The germline gives CDR1 KGHSH, CDR2 LQKENI. The CDR3 sequence is 12 residues long. The CDR3 DNA sequence: TGTGCCAGCTCACCGGACAGGGAACAAGCTTTCTTT. Translated, it gives CASSPDREQAFF.

This clone was recorded a few times. The rearrangement uses TRBV10-3 and TRBJ2-7, with a tentative D call TRBD1 (7 bases). The CDR3 has 15 amino acids. Germline V gene data show CDR1 as ENHRY and CDR2 as SYGVKD. V was trimmed by 6 bases and J by 1 base, leaving 16 bases between them. CDR3 sequence: CAIREGLDRSYEQYF. Written as DNA, the CDR3 is TGTGCCATCAGGGAGGGCTTGGACAGGTCCTACGAGCAGTACTTC.

The chain links TRBV18 to TRBJ1-2; D is possibly TRBD1 (5 bases). The CDR3 has 12 residues. Germline CDR1 KGHSH, CDR2 LQKENI. The V gene lost 2 bases and the J gene lost 4 bases, with 5 bases spanning the gap. CDR3 region: CASSPDSYGYTF. In DNA, the CDR3 is TGTGCCAGCTCACCAGACAGCTATGGCTACACCTTC. The full variable domain, with the rest looked up from reference TRBV18 and TRBJ1-2, is NAGVMQNPRHLVRRRGQEARLRCSPMKGHSHVYWYRQLPEEGLKFMVYLQKENIIDESGMPKERFSAEFPKEGPSILRIQQVVRGDSAAYFCASSPDSYGYTFGSGTRLTVV.

The V call is TRBV10-3, the J call TRBJ2-7; a weak D match, TRBD1 (6 bases). This CDR3 spans 14 amino acids. Per germline, CDR1 ENHRY and CDR2 SYGVKD. Trimming took off 4 bases at V and 3 bases at J, with 13 bases between the two ends. CDR3 bases: TGTGCCATCAGTGGGGGGACAACGAACTACGAGCAGTACTTC. It is translated as CAISGGTTNYEQYF.

This chain uses TRBV28 with TRBJ1-1; no firm D call. The CDR3 spans 15 residues. The V gene's germline CDR1 is MDHEN and CDR2 SYDVKM. Trimming stripped 3 bases from V and 4 bases from J, with 15 bases between. CDR3 sequence (DNA): TGTGCCAGCAGTTTGTCAATCCCGGGATCCACTGAAGCTTTCTTT. Its translation: CASSLSIPGSTEAFF.

Note on this clone: Other DNA sequences in this sample translate to the same CDR3. The chain is built from TRBV5-1 and TRBJ1-1; D not resolved. There are 14 residues in the CDR3. Germline CDR1 reads SGHRS; CDR2 reads YFSETQ. V lost 4 bases and J 1 base, leaving 11 bases between the germline ends. This CDR3 reads CASSLTGENTEAFF. CDR3 nucleotide sequence: TGCGCCAGCAGCCTGACCGGGGAGAACACTGAAGCTTTCTTT.

This chain joins TRBV30 and TRBJ1-3; D is ambiguous. V was clipped by 4 bases and J by 0 bases, with 7 bases between them. Germline V lookup: CDR1 GTSNPN, CDR2 SVGIG (reference sequence). CDR3 length equals 13 residues. The CDR3 loop reads CAWTLSSGNTIYF. In DNA, the CDR3 is TGTGCCTGGACCCTTTCCTCTGGAAACACCATATATTTT.

V usage is TRBV29-1 and J usage is TRBJ2-3; D is undetermined. CDR3 length: 11 amino acids. Germline CDR1 is SQVTM and CDR2 is ANQGSEA. V lost 6 bases and J 2 bases, leaving 6 bases between the germline ends. The CDR3, as DNA: TGCAGCGTGAGAGACACAGATACGCAGTATTTT. Its protein is CSVRDTDTQYF.

The chain combines TRBV27 with TRBJ2-7, with 8 bases fitting TRBD2. V shed 2 bases, J shed 7 bases, and the junction held 7 bases outside the gene matches. Germline V gene data show CDR1 as MNHEY and CDR2 as SMNVEV (reference sequence). There are 14 residues in the CDR3. The CDR3 region has the DNA TGTGCCAGCAGTTTAGGGACTAGTTTGAGGGAGCAGTACTTC. Translation: CASSLGTSLREQYF.

The chain couples TRBV10-2 to TRBJ2-5; a weak D match, TRBD1 (5 bases). V was clipped by 6 bases and J by 5 bases, with 7 bases between them. The CDR3 consists of 11 residues. Germline V gives CDR1 WSHSY, CDR2 SAAADI. CDR3 nucleotides: TGCGCCAGCAGAGGGGTTGAGACCCAGTACTTC. It translates to CASRGVETQYF.

This clone has just a few counts. V is TRBV7-9 and J is TRBJ2-3; D not certain. The germline CDR1 and CDR2 sequences are SEHNR and FQNEAQ (reference sequence). Trimming removed 5 bases from V and 4 bases from J, with 7 bases in between. The CDR3 runs to 12 residues. The CDR3 DNA reads as TGTGCCAGCAGCCTTACTGCAGATACGCAGTATTTT. As protein: CASSLTADTQYF.

V usage is TRBV4-2 and J usage is TRBJ2-2, with TRBD2 matching 10 bases. Germline assignment: CDR1 LGHNA and CDR2 YNFKEQ. The CDR3 contains 16 residues. V lost 4 bases to trimming and J lost 3 bases; unmatched junction nucleotides: 5. Here the CDR3 reads CASSPQRGGDTGELFF. In DNA, the CDR3 is TGTGCCAGCAGCCCCCAGCGGGGGGGCGACACCGGGGAGCTGTTTTTT.

This clone occurred a few times. The chain has TRBV5-1 and TRBJ1-2; 8 positions agree with TRBD1. V lost 4 bases and J lost 2; bases outside the gene matches: 4. The germline CDR1 and CDR2 sequences are SGHRS and YFSETQ. This CDR3 has 14 amino acids. CDR3 nucleotide sequence: TGCGCCAGCAGCATCGGACAGGGAAACTATGGCTACACCTTC. Translation gives CASSIGQGNYGYTF.

The J gene is TRBJ1-4, the V gene TRBV4-1; 7 bases fit TRBD1. The CDR3 is 19 amino acids. With 0 bases clipped from V and 4 bases from J, the junction kept 14 bases outside the gene matches. Germline lookup yields CDR1 MGHRA and CDR2 YSYEKL. CDR3 sequence reads: CASSQDLGTAYPFNEKLFF. Here the CDR3 DNA reads TGCGCCAGCAGCCAAGATCTGGGGACAGCCTATCCGTTTAATGAAAAACTGTTTTTT.

This clone was counted once. V is TRBV4-2 and J is TRBJ1-5; D remains unclear. V lost 4 bases and J 9 bases, leaving 22 bases between the germline ends. The CDR3 runs to 16 residues. The V gene's germline CDR1 is LGHNA and CDR2 YNFKEQ. The CDR3, as DNA: TGTGCCAGCAGCCTTGAGGAGGGCCTCAAGGGTCGGCCCCAGCATTTT. It translates to CASSLEEGLKGRPQHF.

A few counts support this clone. The chain uses TRBV7-9 and TRBJ1-4; no firm D call. Germline assignment: CDR1 SEHNR and CDR2 FQNEAQ (reference sequence). This CDR3 comprises 15 residues. V was pared by 5 bases and J by 7 bases, with 17 bases between. The DNA of the CDR3 is TGTGCCAGCAGCCCAGAGAGGTTAGCTAGTGAAAAACTGTTTTTT. Translation: CASSPERLASEKLFF.

The CDR3 spells CASRLNEQYF. For the CDR3, the DNA is TGTGCCAGCAGGCTAAACGAGCAGTACTTC. V is TRBV2 and J is TRBJ2-7; D remains unclear. The V and J ends lost 6 bases and 5 bases respectively, with 5 bases between them. Germline values: CDR1 SNHLY, CDR2 FYNNEI. CDR3 length: 10 amino acids.

This sequence joins TRBV5-4 and TRBJ2-7, with 9 bases matching TRBD1. CDR1 SGHNT and CDR2 YYREEE come from the germline V gene (reference sequence). The CDR3 loop spans 14 amino acids. V lost 4 bases to trimming and J lost 1 base; unmatched junction nucleotides: 3. The CDR3 sequence: CASSPGQGSYEQYF. The CDR3 DNA follows: TGTGCCAGCAGCCCGGGACAGGGTTCCTACGAGCAGTACTTC.